One and the same sample provided the 19 T cell receptor beta chains below, sequenced in a study of CD8+ T cells in alopecia areata. Stated treatment: oral pan-JAK inhibitor, 5-10 mg twice daily. Isolated RNA was reverse transcribed into cDNA used as the sequencing template. The repertoire was sequenced with immunoSEQ multiplex PCR; TCRdb's copy has only in-frame clones and lacks some. The table shows some 150,000 clones, with roughly 52% occurring only once. This specimen consisted of CD8+ T cells sorted from blood, obtained at week 4, from a patient treated with tofacitinib. The receptors stem from a human donor with alopecia areata.

V gene TRBV27 combines with J gene TRBJ1-2; no clear D gene. The germline V and J ends were trimmed by 6 bases and 7 bases, with 21 bases remaining between them. This CDR3 comprises 15 residues. Germline CDR1 and CDR2: MNHEY and SMNVEV (reference sequence). The DNA of the CDR3 is TGTGCCAGCAGCCCCGCTCGGGCCCCCCTATCTGGCTACACCTTC. Protein: CASSPARAPLSGYTF.

The J gene is TRBJ2-5, the V gene TRBV4-3, with 7 bases fitting TRBD1. CDR1 and CDR2 from the germline V gene are LGHNA and YSLEER. The CDR3 sequence is 17 residues long. After removal of 0 bases from V and 1 base from J, the junction contained 8 bases not matched to a gene. CDR3 sequence reads: CASSQEIETGPQETQYF. The CDR3 bases are TGCGCCAGCAGCCAAGAGATTGAGACAGGGCCCCAAGAGACCCAGTACTTC.

The chain employs TRBV9 and TRBJ2-7; D gene unclear. The V gene's germline CDR1 is SGDLS and CDR2 YYNGEE. V lost 3 bases and J 7 bases, leaving 8 bases between the germline ends. The CDR3 is 11 residues long. CDR3 bases: TGTGCCAGCAGCGCCGCCGGGGAGCAGTACTTC. This translates into CASSAAGEQYF.

The rearrangement uses TRBV5-1 and TRBJ1-1, with no clear D. The germline CDR1 and CDR2 sequences are SGHRS and YFSETQ. The CDR3 contains 13 residues. The germline V and J ends were trimmed by 1 base and 1 base, with 5 bases remaining between them. The CDR3 DNA follows: TGCGCCAGCAGCTTGACCACGAACACTGAAGCTTTCTTT. This translates into CASSLTTNTEAFF.

The table lists this clone with a few counts. The chain couples TRBV6-5 to TRBJ2-3; TRBD2 aligns across 7 bases. Germline CDR1 reads MNHEY; CDR2 reads SVGAGI. The V and J ends lost 7 bases and 4 bases, in that order; junction bases with no gene match: 5. The CDR3 consists of 13 residues. Here the CDR3 reads CASTGGGSDTQYF. As DNA, the CDR3 is TGTGCCAGCACGGGCGGGGGATCAGATACGCAGTATTTT.

The chain combines TRBV6-5 with TRBJ2-1; D gene uncertain. Germline CDR1 reads MNHEY; CDR2 reads SVGAGI. V gave up 5 bases and J gave up 9 bases, with 14 bases separating them. This CDR3 comprises 13 residues. The CDR3 sequence is CASSPLVGVEQFF. The CDR3 DNA is TGTGCCAGCAGTCCATTAGTGGGCGTTGAGCAGTTCTTC.

The chain couples TRBV13 to TRBJ2-7, with a weak D call TRBD2 (5 bases). The CDR3 is made up of 12 amino acids. The V end was cut by 3 bases, the J end by 3 bases, with 6 bases between. CDR1 and CDR2 (germline): PRHDT, FYEKMQ (reference sequence). The chain's CDR3 is CASSFGIYEQYF. In DNA form, the CDR3 reads TGTGCCAGCAGCTTCGGGATCTACGAGCAGTACTTC. Combining the CDR3 with reference TRBV13 and TRBJ2-7 gives the whole variable domain AAGVIQSPRHLIKEKRETATLKCYPIPRHDTVYWYQQGPGQDPQFLISFYEKMQSDKGSIPDRFSAQQFSDYHSELNMSSLELGDSALYFCASSFGIYEQYFGPGTRLTVT.

This clone occurred a few times. The V and J genes are TRBV23-1 and TRBJ1-5, with 7 bases that match TRBD1. TRBV23-1 qualifies as an ORF whose function is uncertain. The length of the CDR3 is 18 residues. V dropped 4 bases and J dropped 4; count of bases not matched to a gene: 16. The CDR3 DNA reads TGCGCCAGCAGTCCACCAATTCAGACAGGGTTCAATAATCAGCCCCAGCATTTT. Its protein product is CASSPPIQTGFNNQPQHF.

In regard to this clone: This sequence may be a read error, since a much larger clone differs from it by one base. The chain links TRBV5-6 to TRBJ1-1; 7 bases match TRBD1. Germline trimming cut 1 base from V and 3 bases from J; bases unmatched to any gene: 0. The CDR3 sequence is 13 residues long. Germline V gene sequence: CDR1 SGHDT, CDR2 YYEEEE. CDR3 loop: CASSLTGDTEAFF. The DNA of the CDR3 is TGTGCCAGCAGCTTGACAGGGGACACTGAAGCTTTCTTT.

This chain uses TRBV6-5 with TRBJ1-5, with D perhaps TRBD1 (5 bases). The CDR3 sequence is 14 residues long. V was trimmed by 6 bases and J by 6 bases, leaving 15 bases between them. Germline CDR1 and CDR2: MNHEY and SVGAGI. This chain's CDR3 is CASRTGLSSQPQHF. The CDR3 DNA follows: TGTGCCAGCAGAACAGGACTTTCTAGTCAGCCCCAGCATTTT.

The rearrangement links TRBV5-1 to TRBJ2-4, with D hard to call. The ends were cut back, 0 bases at V and 5 bases at J, with 3 bases in the middle. The CDR3 runs to 12 residues. Per germline, CDR1 SGHRS and CDR2 YFSETQ. The CDR3 sequence: CASSLGENIQYF. CDR3 DNA sequence: TGCGCCAGCAGCTTGGGTGAAAACATTCAGTACTTC.

This clone was detected a few times. The V and J genes are TRBV4-3 and TRBJ2-7; the match to TRBD1 covers 8 bases. The CDR3 is made up of 13 amino acids. Germline V lookup: CDR1 LGHNA, CDR2 YSLEER. Germline trimming cut 4 bases from V and 2 bases from J; bases unmatched to any gene: 1. The CDR3 DNA is TGCGCCAGCAGCCCGGACAGGGCCTACGAGCAGTACTTC. It encodes CASSPDRAYEQYF.

The genes are TRBV4-1 and TRBJ2-2, with 9 bases aligning to TRBD1. Germline V CDR1 and CDR2: MGHRA, YSYEKL. CDR3 length: 15 residues. Trimming removed 3 bases from V and 2 bases from J; junction bases left unmatched: 1. CDR3 in DNA: TGCGCCAGCAGCCAGGGACAGGGCAACACCGGGGAGCTGTTTTTT. It encodes CASSQGQGNTGELFF.

This clone was counted only a few times. V and J are TRBV18 and TRBJ2-1; 13 bases agree with TRBD2. The germline gives CDR1 KGHSH, CDR2 LQKENI. CDR3 length equals 15 residues. The trim removed 3 bases at V and 5 bases at J, leaving 1 base unmatched. The CDR3 loop reads CASSPGLAGDNEQFF. The DNA for the CDR3 is TGTGCCAGCTCACCCGGACTAGCGGGGGACAATGAGCAGTTCTTC. The full variable domain, rest sourced from reference TRBV18 and TRBJ2-1, is NAGVMQNPRHLVRRRGQEARLRCSPMKGHSHVYWYRQLPEEGLKFMVYLQKENIIDESGMPKERFSAEFPKEGPSILRIQQVVRGDSAAYFCASSPGLAGDNEQFFGPGTRLTVL.

The gene calls are TRBV9 and TRBJ2-7; 7 bases line up with TRBD1. CDR3 length: 15 amino acids. Germline-derived CDR1 and CDR2 are SGDLS and YYNGEE. V lost 0 bases and J lost 2; bases outside the gene matches: 5. The CDR3: CASSVGGQSPYEQYF. In nucleotides, the CDR3 is TGTGCCAGCAGCGTAGGGGGACAGAGTCCCTACGAGCAGTACTTC.

The chain carries TRBV4-3 and TRBJ2-1, with a tentative D call TRBD2 (6 bases). From germline, CDR1 is LGHNA and CDR2 YSLEER. This CDR3 spans 14 amino acids. Trimming removed 8 bases at V and 5 bases at J, with 16 bases between. The CDR3 DNA follows: TGCGCCAGCTCCCTAGCGATCCCTAACAATGAGCAGTTCTTC. This translates into CASSLAIPNNEQFF.

The rearrangement uses TRBV7-4 and TRBJ1-1, with 10 bases aligning to TRBD1. Germline V gene sequence: CDR1 SGHVT, CDR2 SQSDAQ. V shed 2 bases, J shed 1 base, and the junction held 7 bases outside the gene matches. The CDR3 is 17 amino acids. CDR3 residues: CASSLRGQGPPNTEAFF. In DNA, the CDR3 is TGTGCCAGCAGCTTAAGGGGACAGGGGCCCCCGAACACTGAAGCTTTCTTT.

The chain uses TRBV30 and TRBJ1-4, with D hard to call. Germline CDR1 is GTSNPN and CDR2 is SVGIG (reference sequence). V was trimmed by 3 bases and J by 7 bases, leaving 9 bases between them. CDR3 size: 12 residues. The CDR3 region has the DNA TGTGCCTGGAGGGGGAAAATTGAAAAACTGTTTTTT. It yields the protein CAWRGKIEKLFF.

The chain is built from TRBV15 and TRBJ2-5, with 8 bases fitting TRBD2. CDR3 length: 17 residues. V gave up 5 bases and J gave up 5 bases; unmatched junction bases: 16. CDR1 LNHNV and CDR2 YYDKDF come from the germline V gene (reference sequence). CDR3 protein: CATSAVGGGPREETQYF. In DNA form, the CDR3 reads TGTGCCACCAGCGCCGTCGGGGGGGGGCCTAGAGAGGAGACCCAGTACTTC.